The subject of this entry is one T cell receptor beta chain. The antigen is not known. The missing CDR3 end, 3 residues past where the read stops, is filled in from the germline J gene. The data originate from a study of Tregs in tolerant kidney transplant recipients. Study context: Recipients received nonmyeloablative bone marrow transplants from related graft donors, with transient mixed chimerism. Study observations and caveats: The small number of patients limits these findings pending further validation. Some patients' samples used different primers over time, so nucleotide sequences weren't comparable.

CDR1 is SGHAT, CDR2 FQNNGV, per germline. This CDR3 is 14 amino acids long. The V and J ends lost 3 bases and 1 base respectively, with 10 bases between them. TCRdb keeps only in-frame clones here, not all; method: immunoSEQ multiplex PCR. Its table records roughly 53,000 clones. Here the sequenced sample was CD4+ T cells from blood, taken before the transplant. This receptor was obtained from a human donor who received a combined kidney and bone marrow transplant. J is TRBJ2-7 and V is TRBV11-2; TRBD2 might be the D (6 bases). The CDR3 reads CASSFERASYEQYF. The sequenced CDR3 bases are TGTGCCAGCAGCTTTGAGCGGGCGTCCTACGAG.